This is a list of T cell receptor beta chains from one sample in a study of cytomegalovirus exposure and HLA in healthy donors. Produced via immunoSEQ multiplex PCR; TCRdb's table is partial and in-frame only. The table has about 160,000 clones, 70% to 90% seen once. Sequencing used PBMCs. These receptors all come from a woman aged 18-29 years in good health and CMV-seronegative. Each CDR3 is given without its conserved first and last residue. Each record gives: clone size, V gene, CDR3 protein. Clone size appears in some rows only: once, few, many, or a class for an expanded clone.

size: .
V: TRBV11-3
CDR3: ASSLGTGYEQY

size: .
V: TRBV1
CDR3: TSSHKLAERNEQY

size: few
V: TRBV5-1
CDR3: ASSLAAGVSGEQY

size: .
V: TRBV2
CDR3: ASIGQLNTEAF

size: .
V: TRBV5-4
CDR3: ASLNRDRNEQF

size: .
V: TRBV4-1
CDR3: ASRPTGLAGSGDTQY

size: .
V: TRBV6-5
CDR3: ASSYPTGEQF

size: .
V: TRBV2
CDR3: ASSDVASEDTGELF

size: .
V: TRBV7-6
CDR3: ASSLQGANTGELF

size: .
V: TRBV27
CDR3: ASSSPGRSTGELF

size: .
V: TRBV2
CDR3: ASTESRRDEQF

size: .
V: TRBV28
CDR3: ASREPGQGFTGELF

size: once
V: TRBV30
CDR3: AWSFGGLSYEQY

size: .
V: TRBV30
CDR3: AWSRDSYNSPLH

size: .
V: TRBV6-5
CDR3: ASSPLAGGTNTQY

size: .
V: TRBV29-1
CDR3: SGLLPGETQY

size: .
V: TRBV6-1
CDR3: ASRDRGTPQETQY

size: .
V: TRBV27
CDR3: ASSYPTANTEAF

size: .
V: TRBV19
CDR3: ASSIYYENYGYT